Following are 26 T cell receptor beta chains from one sample sequenced in a study of regulatory T cells in long-lasting Graves disease (dated by TCRdb to the early 2020s). What this sample's time point label stands for: newly diagnosed GD, antithyroid drugs for less than 3 months. RNA was extracted from PBMCs in TRIzol for both TCR sequencing and RNA sequencing. Libraries were prepared through multiplex PCR. Sequenced using an Illumina HiSeq 4000. CDR3 regions were amplified by Arm-PCR with iRepertoire HTBI primers to construct TCR beta libraries. Clones were called with MiXCR by TCRdb after fastp trimmed the public reads at Q25, and only in-frame beta chains were retained. Rows matching on CDR3 protein sequence are summarized as one entry with the most common DNA and genes. Across this sample there are 530,000 or so distinct CDR3 sequences, with 15% to 20% seen only once. The ten top clones hold around 11% of the sample.

The same sample was also studied in work on T cells in Graves' hyperthyroidism and ophthalmopathy.

The sample was peripheral blood mononuclear cells (PBMCs), taken at new diagnosis, from a patient treated with antithyroid drugs. The receptors derive from a man younger than 35 with Graves disease. Donor details come from another sample of the same person, matched by shared clones.

This clonotype was counted at least ten times. The chain couples TRBV20-1 to TRBJ2-1; 9 bases are shared with TRBD1. V trimming: 5 bases; J trimming: 8 bases; junction bases outside the gene matches: 13. This CDR3 contains 15 residues. Germline V gene sequence: CDR1 DFQATT, CDR2 SNEGSKA (reference sequence). The CDR3 protein is CSAPSDRGYLDEQFF. CDR3 bases: TGCAGTGCTCCCTCGGACAGGGGATATCTCGATGAGCAGTTCTTC.

This clonotype has at least ten counts. The genes are TRBV7-9 and TRBJ2-1; the match to TRBD2 covers 7 bases. CDR1 is SEHNR and CDR2 is FQNEAQ in the germline V gene (reference sequence). CDR3 length equals 16 residues. After removal of 1 base from V and 7 bases from J, the junction contained 10 bases not matched to a gene. The CDR3 here is CASSLVTSGIGNEQFF. The CDR3 region has the DNA TGTGCCAGCAGCTTAGTCACCAGCGGGATTGGTAATGAGCAGTTCTTC. The full variable domain, rest sourced from reference TRBV7-9 and TRBJ2-1, is DTGVSQNPRHKITKRGQNVTFRCDPISEHNRLYWYRQTLGQGPEFLTYFQNEAQLEKSRLLSDRFSAERPKGSFSTLEIQRTEQGDSAMYLCASSLVTSGIGNEQFFGPGTRLTVL.

There are a few counts of this clonotype. The chain carries TRBV7-9 and TRBJ2-3, with unresolved D. V was shortened by 5 bases and J by 5 bases, with 14 bases between the two germline ends. The CDR3 is 14 amino acids. Germline V gene sequence: CDR1 SEHNR, CDR2 FQNEAQ (reference sequence). CDR3 in DNA: TGTGCCAGCAGCCCGCCGCCAGTAGGAGATACGCAGTATTTT. It specifies CASSPPPVGDTQYF.

This clonotype showed up just a few times. The genes are TRBV5-1 and TRBJ1-1; 7 bases map to TRBD1. Trimming took 5 bases from V and 0 from J; bases not matched to a gene: 13. Germline lookup yields CDR1 SGHRS and CDR2 YFSETQ. The CDR3 extends over 17 amino acids. Here the CDR3 DNA reads TGCGCCAGCAGGGGGGGGACAGCCGCACCTATGAACACTGAAGCTTTCTTT. Translation: CASRGGTAAPMNTEAFF.

In its sample, this clonotype was seen once. This chain uses TRBV19 with TRBJ2-7; TRBD2 might be the D (6 bases). V shed 3 bases and J shed 3 bases, with 15 bases lying between them. CDR1 and CDR2 from the germline V gene are LNHDA and SQIVND (reference sequence). This CDR3 spans 15 amino acids. CDR3 amino acids: CASSISIAEVYEQYF. The CDR3 coding sequence is TGTGCCAGTAGTATTTCGATAGCGGAGGTCTACGAGCAGTACTTC.

As to this clonotype: A single base separates this from a much larger clone, so it may be a read error. The genes are TRBV11-2 and TRBJ2-7, with D perhaps given as TRBD1 or TRBD2 (5 bases each). This CDR3 comprises 19 residues. Trimming stripped 6 bases from V and 4 bases from J, with 31 bases between. Germline V lookup: CDR1 SGHAT, CDR2 FQNNGV. The CDR3 reads CASSPGRGKALGVPYEQYF. The CDR3 DNA sequence: TGTGCCAGCAGTCCCGGTAGAGGAAAGGCGCTGGGGGTACCTTACGAGCAGTACTTC.

V is TRBV20-1 and J is TRBJ1-3; D may be TRBD1 (5 bases). CDR3 length equals 12 residues. Germline CDR1 reads DFQATT; CDR2 reads SNEGSKA (reference sequence). The germline V and J ends were trimmed by 6 bases and 2 bases, with 8 bases remaining between them. CDR3 protein: CSAEGPGNTIYF. In DNA form, the CDR3 reads TGCAGTGCCGAGGGGCCTGGAAACACCATATATTTT.

About this clonotype: A far more abundant clone sits one base away, making this likely a read error. The chain uses TRBV7-2 and TRBJ2-1; D remains ambiguous. Germline V lookup: CDR1 SGHTA, CDR2 FQGNSA. This CDR3 contains 15 residues. Here the CDR3 DNA reads TGTGCCAGCAGCTTCTCGGCGAGCTCCTACAAAGAGCAGTTCTTC. Protein product: CASSFSASSYKEQFF.

The chain recombines TRBV19 with TRBJ2-1; 8 positions match TRBD2. V dropped 5 bases and J dropped 7; count of bases not matched to a gene: 7. The germline V gene encodes CDR1 LNHDA and CDR2 SQIVND (reference sequence). This CDR3 spans 14 amino acids. The CDR3 here is CASSLSGTSNEQFF. The CDR3 coding sequence is TGTGCCAGTAGTTTATCCGGGACTAGTAATGAGCAGTTCTTC.

The table lists this clonotype with a few counts. The chain employs TRBV6-1 and TRBJ2-1; unclear D gene. The V gene lost 2 bases and the J gene lost 5 bases, with 13 bases spanning the gap. This CDR3 has 15 residues. In germline, CDR1 is MNHNS, CDR2 SASEGT. The CDR3 is CASSERSDAHNEQFF. The CDR3 DNA sequence: TGTGCCAGCAGTGAACGTTCCGACGCCCACAATGAGCAGTTCTTC.

At least ten counts were recorded for this clonotype. The rearrangement joins TRBV18 to TRBJ2-1, with D maybe TRBD2 (6 bases). The germline V gene encodes CDR1 KGHSH and CDR2 LQKENI. The length of the CDR3 is 14 residues. V was clipped by 8 bases and J by 8 bases, with 19 bases between them. CDR3 amino acids: CASPKPGASDEQFF. CDR3 sequence (DNA): TGTGCCAGCCCAAAACCTGGGGCTAGCGATGAGCAGTTCTTC.

The chain uses TRBV10-2 and TRBJ2-1, with TRBD2 identical over 7 bases. The CDR3 is 18 residues long. Per germline, CDR1 WSHSY and CDR2 SAAADI. V was pared by 3 bases and J by 2 bases, with 13 bases of the junction left unmatched. The CDR3 is CASSDPDASGVAYNEQFF. The CDR3 bases are TGCGCCAGCAGTGACCCCGATGCTAGCGGAGTGGCCTACAATGAGCAGTTCTTC.

In its sample, this clonotype was seen many times. This chain connects TRBV28 to TRBJ2-4; D ambiguous. Trimming took 6 bases from V and 1 from J, leaving 16 bases between them. This CDR3 contains 16 residues. Germline CDR1 and CDR2: MDHEN and SYDVKM. The CDR3 DNA follows: TGTGCCAGCAGCCCCTTGTCGAGTTTGGCCAAAAACATTCAGTACTTC. Encoded protein: CASSPLSSLAKNIQYF.

This chain connects TRBV24-1 to TRBJ1-5, with a weak D call TRBD1 (5 bases). V gave up 9 bases and J gave up 9 bases, with 20 bases separating them. The CDR3 contains 14 residues. CDR1 KGHDR and CDR2 SFDVKD come from the germline V gene. The CDR3 loop is CATGAGSGVGPQHF. Written as DNA, the CDR3 is TGTGCCACCGGGGCAGGGTCTGGGGTGGGGCCCCAGCATTTT.

There are many counts of this clonotype. The chain employs TRBV6-1 and TRBJ1-4, with unresolved D. The CDR3 spans 14 residues. V lost 6 bases and J 8 bases, leaving 16 bases between the germline ends. From germline, CDR1 is MNHNS and CDR2 SASEGT. CDR3 residues: CASRKTKLGEKLFF. CDR3 bases: TGTGCCAGCAGGAAGACTAAGCTGGGGGAAAAACTGTTTTTT.

This chain connects TRBV13 to TRBJ2-1, with 7 bases identical to TRBD1. Germline V gives CDR1 PRHDT, CDR2 FYEKMQ (reference sequence). Germline trimming cut 6 bases from V and 0 bases from J; bases unmatched to any gene: 2. The CDR3 extends over 14 amino acids. CDR3 bases: TGTGCCAGCAGGTACAGGGGCTCCTACAATGAGCAGTTCTTC. Translating gives CASRYRGSYNEQFF. Using reference TRBV13 and TRBJ2-1 for the parts outside the CDR3, the full variable domain is AAGVIQSPRHLIKEKRETATLKCYPIPRHDTVYWYQQGPGQDPQFLISFYEKMQSDKGSIPDRFSAQQFSDYHSELNMSSLELGDSALYFCASRYRGSYNEQFFGPGTRLTVL.

About this clonotype itself: Given a far larger clone just one base away, this is likely a sequencing read error. This sequence joins TRBV28 and TRBJ2-1; 9 bases align to TRBD2. The J call may be in error: the DNA end matches TRBJ2-3 better. The CDR3 is 15 residues long. The germline gives CDR1 MDHEN, CDR2 SYDVKM. CDR3 coding DNA: TGTGCCAGCAGTCCCGGGGTAGCGGGAGCAGATACGCAGTATTTT. This translates into CASSPGVAGADTQYF.

This clonotype was detected a few times. The rearrangement links TRBV19 to TRBJ1-1; D not resolved. Trimming took off 7 bases at V and 0 bases at J, with 15 bases between the two ends. The CDR3 is made up of 15 amino acids. In germline, CDR1 is LNHDA, CDR2 SQIVND (reference sequence). CDR3 DNA sequence: TGTGCCAGTACCTCCACGCCGACGATGAACACTGAAGCTTTCTTT. Its translation is CASTSTPTMNTEAFF.

This clonotype has a handful of counts. This chain uses TRBV6-2 or TRBV6-3 with TRBJ2-3; 7 nucleotides align to TRBD2. The V gene's germline CDR1 is MNHEY and CDR2 SVGEGT. This CDR3 region has 14 residues. The J segment lost 2 bases and the V segment lost 8 bases, leaving 7 bases of the junction unmatched. The CDR3 loop is CASDERGITDTQYF. CDR3 coding DNA: TGTGCCAGCGACGAGCGGGGAATCACAGATACGCAGTATTTT.

The gene calls are TRBV5-1 and TRBJ1-6; D uncertain. Between the trimmed V and J ends, which lost 0 bases and 4 bases, there was a span of 14 bases. The V gene's germline CDR1 is SGHRS and CDR2 YFSETQ. The CDR3 runs to 17 residues. The CDR3 bases are TGCGCCAGCAGCTTGGAGGTGGGAGAGGGATATAATTCACCCCTCCACTTT. It translates to CASSLEVGEGYNSPLHF.

Concerning this clonotype: A much larger clone differs from this one at a single base, so this may be a read error. This CDR3 reads CSARDRRVGGTYEQFF. CDR3 DNA sequence: TGCAGTGCTAGAGATCGGCGGGTGGGGGGTACCTACGAGCAGTTCTTC. The V and J genes are TRBV20-1 and TRBJ2-1, with D possibly TRBD2 on 6 matching bases. V shed 0 bases and J shed 10 bases, with 22 bases lying between them. The length of the CDR3 is 16 residues. Germline V gene lookup returns CDR1 DFQATT and CDR2 SNEGSKA (reference sequence).

Ten or more counts support this clonotype. V is TRBV20-1 and J is TRBJ2-7; a possible D gene is TRBD1 (5 bases). V lost 6 bases, J lost 3 bases, and 9 bases lay in between. The CDR3 extends over 11 amino acids. CDR1 is DFQATT and CDR2 is SNEGSKA in the germline V gene (reference sequence). CDR3 nucleotides: TGCAGTGCCAGACAGTTCTACGAGCAGTACTTC. Residues: CSARQFYEQYF.

This clonotype came up many times. V and J are TRBV6-1 and TRBJ1-5; TRBD1 aligns across 7 bases. CDR3 length: 14 amino acids. J lost 7 bases, V lost 6 bases, and 9 bases had no gene match. The germline V gene encodes CDR1 MNHNS and CDR2 SASEGT. CDR3 protein: CASRRDSRTQPQHF. In DNA, the CDR3 is TGTGCCAGCAGAAGGGACAGTCGGACCCAGCCCCAGCATTTT.

This clonotype appeared a few times. The chain links TRBV6-2 or TRBV6-3 to TRBJ1-2; no clear D gene. This CDR3 has 13 amino acids. Trimming shortened V by 2 bases and J by 4 bases, and 8 bases separated the two germline ends. Germline CDR1 is MNHEY and CDR2 is SVGEGT. CDR3 nucleotides: TGTGCCAGCAGTTACGGGTCCTCCTATGGCTACACCTTC. As protein: CASSYGSSYGYTF.

The V call is TRBV28, the J call TRBJ1-4; tentatively, D is TRBD1 (5 bases). Germline assignment: CDR1 MDHEN and CDR2 SYDVKM. The CDR3 consists of 13 residues. The V and J ends lost 7 bases and 10 bases respectively, with 16 bases between them. CDR3 amino acids: CASTARGWGKLFF. CDR3 nucleotide sequence: TGTGCCAGCACGGCAAGGGGCTGGGGAAAACTGTTTTTT.

This clonotype was seen repeatedly, ten times or more. The J gene is TRBJ1-6, the V gene TRBV7-3; tentative D call: TRBD1 (5 bases). V lost 5 bases and J lost 9, with 17 bases in between. Germline loops: CDR1 SGHTA, CDR2 FQGTGA. The CDR3 spans 15 residues. Here the CDR3 DNA reads TGTGCCAGCAGCCTTGGCGGGGGAATGGGTTCACCCCTCCACTTT. Translation gives CASSLGGGMGSPLHF.